This is a list of T cell receptor beta chains from one sample in a study of T cells in tuberculosis. Some clones are missing from TCRdb's copy, which holds only in-frame ones; the method was immunoSEQ multiplex PCR. The sample includes tens of thousands of clones, about 85% seen only once; the top ten take over 5%. This material consisted of PBMCs, taken at tuberculosis diagnosis. The source is an adult with tuberculosis. The CDR3 runs from the conserved cysteine through the conserved F or W. Fields, in order: J gene, CDR3 length, clone size, V gene, D gene, CDR3 DNA, CDR3 protein. D genes are given only for firm matches. Only some rows state a clone size, as once, few, many or a class for expanded clones.

j_call: TRBJ2-5
cdr3_length: 13
clone_size: -
v_call: TRBV29-1
d_call: -
cdr3_nt: TGCAGCGTTGATGGGGCTTCCGACGGGACCCAGTACTTC
cdr3_aa: CSVDGASDGTQYF

j_call: TRBJ1-2
cdr3_length: 14
clone_size: -
v_call: TRBV5-1
d_call: -
cdr3_nt: TGCGCCAGCAGCTTGGAGGGGGAGGGCTATGGCTACACCTTC
cdr3_aa: CASSLEGEGYGYTF

j_call: TRBJ1-2
cdr3_length: 16
clone_size: -
v_call: TRBV19
d_call: TRBD1
cdr3_nt: TGTGCCAGTAGATGGGACAGGGGGCGGTTGAACTATGGCTACACCTTC
cdr3_aa: CASRWDRGRLNYGYTF

j_call: TRBJ2-5
cdr3_length: 14
clone_size: -
v_call: TRBV4-1
d_call: -
cdr3_nt: TGCGCCAGCAGCCCGCGTTCTAGTGAGGAGACCCAGTACTTC
cdr3_aa: CASSPRSSEETQYF

j_call: TRBJ2-7
cdr3_length: 14
clone_size: -
v_call: TRBV5-5
d_call: TRBD1
cdr3_nt: TGTGCCAGCAGCTCCTGGACAGGGGGAGTCGAGCAGTACTTC
cdr3_aa: CASSSWTGGVEQYF

j_call: TRBJ1-6
cdr3_length: 13
clone_size: once
v_call: TRBV7-9
d_call: -
cdr3_nt: TGTGCCAGCTCCGCGACAGCTAATTCACCCCTCCACTTT
cdr3_aa: CASSATANSPLHF

j_call: TRBJ2-1
cdr3_length: 18
clone_size: -
v_call: TRBV28
d_call: TRBD2
cdr3_nt: TGTGCCAGCAGTAGTCCGGCTAGCGGGAGTCTCTCCTACAATGAGCAGTTCTTC
cdr3_aa: CASSSPASGSLSYNEQFF

j_call: TRBJ2-7
cdr3_length: 17
clone_size: once
v_call: TRBV2
d_call: TRBD2
cdr3_nt: TGTGCCAGCAGGGAACGACTAGCGGCACCGTTTACTAGCGAGCAGTACTTC
cdr3_aa: CASRERLAAPFTSEQYF

j_call: TRBJ2-7
cdr3_length: 14
clone_size: -
v_call: TRBV2
d_call: TRBD1
cdr3_nt: TGTGCCAGCTCCCGGGACAGGGGTGGGTACGAGCAGTACTTC
cdr3_aa: CASSRDRGGYEQYF

j_call: TRBJ1-1
cdr3_length: 15
clone_size: -
v_call: TRBV25-1
d_call: -
cdr3_nt: TGTGCCAGCAGTCCGACGGAGGGCAGCGGCACTGAAGCTTTCTTT
cdr3_aa: CASSPTEGSGTEAFF

j_call: TRBJ2-2
cdr3_length: 17
clone_size: -
v_call: TRBV4-1
d_call: TRBD2
cdr3_nt: TGCGCCAGCAGCCCCTACGGACTAGCGGCGAACACCGGGGAGCTGTTTTTT
cdr3_aa: CASSPYGLAANTGELFF

j_call: TRBJ1-1
cdr3_length: 14
clone_size: once
v_call: TRBV4-1
d_call: -
cdr3_nt: TGCGCCAGCAGCCTTAGATCCATGAACACTGAAGCTTTCTTT
cdr3_aa: CASSLRSMNTEAFF

j_call: TRBJ2-3
cdr3_length: 14
clone_size: -
v_call: TRBV29-1
d_call: TRBD1
cdr3_nt: TGCAGCGTTCGCAACAGGGGAAGTTCAGATACGCAGTATTTT
cdr3_aa: CSVRNRGSSDTQYF

j_call: TRBJ2-3
cdr3_length: 21
clone_size: -
v_call: TRBV21-1
d_call: -
cdr3_nt: TGTGCCAGCAGCAAAAATGGGATGACAGGGGGCCTTAAGTCTAGCACAGATACGCAGTATTTT
cdr3_aa: CASSKNGMTGGLKSSTDTQYF

j_call: TRBJ2-1
cdr3_length: 15
clone_size: -
v_call: TRBV19
d_call: -
cdr3_nt: TGTGCCAGTAGTATTGAGGGTACCCTTCTCAATGAGCAGTTCTTC
cdr3_aa: CASSIEGTLLNEQFF

j_call: TRBJ1-4
cdr3_length: 15
clone_size: -
v_call: TRBV9
d_call: -
cdr3_nt: TGTGCCAGCAGCGTTGGGGGCGCCCCTAATGAAAAACTGTTTTTT
cdr3_aa: CASSVGGAPNEKLFF

j_call: TRBJ2-5
cdr3_length: 16
clone_size: -
v_call: TRBV7-7
d_call: TRBD2
cdr3_nt: TGTGCTAGCAGCCTACGGCCTGGGGAGGGGTGGGAGACCCAGTACTTC
cdr3_aa: CASSLRPGEGWETQYF

j_call: TRBJ1-5
cdr3_length: 17
clone_size: -
v_call: TRBV21-1
d_call: -
cdr3_nt: TGTGCCAGCAGTCTTACCGACAGGGGGCACGGCAATCAGCCCCAGCATTTT
cdr3_aa: CASSLTDRGHGNQPQHF

j_call: TRBJ2-7
cdr3_length: 15
clone_size: -
v_call: TRBV7-9
d_call: -
cdr3_nt: TGTGCCAGCAGCTTAGGGAACAGGGACTCCTACGAGCAGTACTTC
cdr3_aa: CASSLGNRDSYEQYF

j_call: TRBJ1-1
cdr3_length: 14
clone_size: -
v_call: TRBV9
d_call: TRBD1
cdr3_nt: TGTGCCAGCAGCTCGAGGACAGGGGAAACTGAAGCTTTCTTT
cdr3_aa: CASSSRTGETEAFF

j_call: TRBJ1-1
cdr3_length: 17
clone_size: -
v_call: TRBV5-7
d_call: TRBD1
cdr3_nt: TGTGCCAGCAGCCTCGAGCAGACAGGGACGCTGAACACTGAAGCTTTCTTT
cdr3_aa: CASSLEQTGTLNTEAFF

j_call: TRBJ2-1
cdr3_length: 13
clone_size: -
v_call: TRBV6-1
d_call: -
cdr3_nt: TGTGCCAGCAGTGAACTCCCGGGAAGTGAGCAGTTCTTC
cdr3_aa: CASSELPGSEQFF

j_call: TRBJ2-7
cdr3_length: 13
clone_size: -
v_call: TRBV30
d_call: -
cdr3_nt: TGTGCCTGGAGTCAAGACTTGCTGTACGAGCAGTACTTC
cdr3_aa: CAWSQDLLYEQYF